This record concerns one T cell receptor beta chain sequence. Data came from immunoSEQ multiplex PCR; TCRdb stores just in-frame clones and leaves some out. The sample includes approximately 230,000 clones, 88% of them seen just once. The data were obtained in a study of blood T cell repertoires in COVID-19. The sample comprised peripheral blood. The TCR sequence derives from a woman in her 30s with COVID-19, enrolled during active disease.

CDR3 bases: TGTGCCAGCAGCACGGGGTCCCGCCCACGTAGAGAGACCCAGTACTTC. Amino acids: CASSTGSRPRRETQYF. The chain links TRBV7-6 to TRBJ2-5, with D perhaps TRBD2 (5 bases). The V gene's germline CDR1 is SGHVS and CDR2 FNYEAQ. V shed 5 bases and J shed 4 bases, with 20 bases lying between them. There are 16 residues in the CDR3.